The TCR beta chain described here comes from a study of blood T cells in healthy people across ages. Study findings and constraints: Roughly linear age-related decline in beta diversity appeared, significant by age 40.

Isolated per sample were at least 6 million PBMCs. Extraction yielded at least 5.5 micrograms of total RNA per sample. This CDR3 has 15 amino acids. The V end lost 1 base, the J end lost 4 bases, and 12 bases lay between the germline ends. For the second PCR, which ran for about 6 to 11 cycles, a sample-barcoded 5' primer and a J-beta primer mix were used. Every cDNA was tagged by a template-switch adaptor with 12 random nucleotides. Using its own MiXCR run on the 5' RACE reads, TCRdb lists one record per CDR3 protein. The data show some 760,000 distinct CDR3 sequences, roughly 25% seen once. Of note for this clonotype: Its antigen is still unknown.

A further study also used this sample, focusing on T cells of mothers and their children.

Sequenced sample: blood. The sequence derives from a boy aged 5 to 17 in good health. The chain joins TRBV12-3 or TRBV12-4 to TRBJ2-3, with D possibly matching TRBD2 (7 bases). The CDR3 protein is CASSLVGGGADTQYF. CDR3 nucleotides: TGTGCCAGCAGTTTAGTGGGGGGGGGCGCAGATACGCAGTATTTT.